This TCR beta chain emerged from a study of cytomegalovirus exposure and HLA in healthy donors (dated by TCRdb to the late 2010s). Looking at the study overall: According to an earlier analysis of a few hundred of the donors, about 180 million T cells yielded some 110 million unique TCR beta sequences and around 300 Gb of sequence data. An early release that covered around 590 HLA-typed donors contained approximately 300 gigabases of sequencing data and 65 million to 100 million unique TCR sequences. Of the 300 to 450 genotyped donors, 65% to 90% fell in the genetic ancestry cluster associated with self-reported Caucasian donors. The aim of the study was to test whether cataloging public T cell receptors could identify signatures of past pathogen exposure. The study profiled the T cell repertoires of 500 to 800 subjects by immunosequencing and related them to cytomegalovirus serostatus. A separate validation cohort of 90 to 150 different subjects was used in addition to the approximately 610-subject first cohort. To predict cytomegalovirus infection status, the study brought together high-throughput TCR immunosequencing, statistical association of individual TCRs with disease status, and machine learning. In a later analysis, previously published TCR beta repertoires from 666 donors were re-analyzed and high-resolution HLA genotyping was added so that TCR occurrence patterns could be studied. In the later analysis, no new phenotypic data were used to find candidate immune exposures; instead, reliance was placed on TCR beta sequences and their occurrence across donors. In an earlier analysis of roughly 600 of the donors, high-throughput TCR beta sequencing was used to judge whether each TCR beta V gene segment behaved as functional or pseudogenic. Alongside the repertoire data, information on donor age, sex, ethnicity and CMV serostatus was compiled. A later genetic analysis used genome-wide SNP genotypes for about 55% of the 666 donors, treating that subset as a discovery cohort. All discovery cohort repertoires had been generated using a single sequencing platform. Both class I and class II loci were covered by HLA typing, at four-digit resolution. Typing coverage differed by locus: A, B, C, DRB1 and DQB1 were typed in about 629-640 donors, DQA1 in 522, DPA1 in some 570, and DPB1 in just under 480. Roughly 5 DR-DQ haplotypes were handled as single units for association and clustering, since linkage in the cohort was strong. On average, roughly 240,000 unique TCR beta nucleotide sequences were sequenced per donor among 350 to 400 genotyped donors of the cohort, with roughly a sixth of those sequences being non-productive.

Comments on this clone: The specificity of this receptor is unknown. Qualities for individual bases were not recorded, and no much larger clone is one base off.

Libraries came from the immunoSEQ multiplex PCR assay. A mixture of 60 forward primers for TCR Vbeta segments and 13 reverse primers for TCR Jbeta segments was used in the multiplex PCR. A multiplex PCR assay on genomic DNA amplified the CDR3 region of rearranged TCR beta genes. The Illumina HiSeq System was used to sequence the amplified TCR beta libraries as 87-base-pair reads. Per the original workflow: A later analysis tallied tens of millions of unique TCR beta chains across the 610 or so repertoires, and approximately 12 million of those chains were shared by two or more donors. A nearest-neighbor algorithm error-corrected the raw reads and collapsed the reads into unique sequences, merging closely related sequences to remove PCR and sequencing errors. CDR3 sequences were aligned to IMGT reference sequences to assign V, D and J gene segments. Each retained sequence needed at least a six-nucleotide match to both a V gene segment and a J gene segment. Rearrangements were classified as productive when the CDR3 lacked stop codons and remained in frame with V and J, and all other rearrangements were classified as non-productive. Following IMGT convention, CDR3 was defined as the stretch from the second conserved V-encoded cysteine to the conserved J-encoded phenylalanine. Sequences without an unambiguous match to a single V gene segment were excluded from the earlier analysis of several hundred of the donors. An earlier analysis of 587 of the donors called V segments functional above 56.7% productive rearrangements and segregating when the between-donor standard deviation exceeded 5%. To diagnose cytomegalovirus status from the catalog of TCR beta chain sequences, a statistical classification framework was built. In a later analysis, V and J genes were assigned by comparing TCR nucleotide sequences against IMGT/GENE-DB human TR gene sequences. A later analysis assigned CDR3 sequences and most-parsimonious VDJ recombination scenarios with the TCRdist pipeline. In a later analysis, each TCR beta chain was defined by its CDR3 amino acid sequence together with its V-gene family, and reads lacking a unique V-gene family were excluded. As a way to deal with suspected cross-contamination and a sequencing artifact, a later analysis dropped approximately 570 nucleotide sequences that were highly shared and had low generation probability. For each public chain, a later analysis derived a clonal expansion index from normalized ranks of inferred template counts within each repertoire. A later analysis computed generation probabilities with a VDJ recombination model fitted to out-of-frame rearrangements, and checked the results against IGoR. In a later analysis, hypergeometric tests were used to score TCR-TCR, TCR-HLA and TCR-CMV co-occurrence, with a repertoire-size bias correction applied to TCR pairs. False discovery rates were estimated in a later analysis by permuting HLA or CMV assignments 20 times. In a later analysis, co-occurring TCRs were grouped with DBSCAN, and TCRdist sequence similarity was added when clustering was performed within HLA-allele-positive subsets. Co-occurrence clustering excluded repertoires with fewer than 30,000 or more than 120,000 public chains, plus five with anomalous nucleotide sharing. As stored in TCRdb, this immuneACCESS dataset retains in-frame rearrangements with V and J assigned. A fraction of the clones does not appear; measured against another copy, unresolved V genes explain less than half of the discrepancy, and the remainder lacks a known reason. The V and J calls and clone size are taken from that table; D and trimming were inferred from the DNA. The sample table lists approximately 150,000 clones, over 80% of them with a count of one. The top ten constitute around 4.3% of the sample.

Overall study outcomes, separate from this receptor: Most TCR sequences were seen in very few donors, while some public TCRs were found in many individuals. A later analysis associated about 17,000 TCR beta sequences with specific HLA alleles at a false discovery rate of 0.05. Compared with equally common non-associated chains, HLA-associated TCR beta chains in a later analysis were more clonally expanded and had lower generation probabilities. A later analysis found that most CMV-associated TCR beta chains appeared HLA-restricted, with HLA associations seemingly driven largely by CMV exposure. Presence/absence analyses assumed roughly uniform sequencing depth across donors, an assumption that may not hold. In a later genetic analysis, a missense DCLRE1C variant was associated with V-gene and J-gene trimming of TCR beta chains, and the association was replicated in an independent cohort. When HLA alleles, especially DR and DQ, strongly co-occurred, attributing TCR associations to individual alleles was difficult. A later genetic analysis reported fewer N-insertions in productive TCRs among donors in an Asian-associated ancestry cluster than the roughly 700-donor mean. In an earlier analysis of about 550 of the donors, most TCR beta V segments were observed in productive rearrangements about 87% or about 30% of the time, broadly matching IMGT annotations. Linkage disequilibrium might explain the correlated functional status among segregating V segments, but an unknown experimental factor could not be excluded. According to a later analysis, TCR association rates differed among HLA loci, with DRB1 alleles showing the most associated TCRs and HLA-C alleles showing the fewest. The 87-base-pair reads could not distinguish some IMGT-functional V segments, including TRBV6-2 and TRBV6-3, so those segments were excluded. In both the original and validation cohorts, the classifier was reported to diagnose cytomegalovirus status with high specificity and sensitivity. A further reported finding was that TCR beta sequences accurately predicted the HLA-A and HLA-B alleles for most subjects in the first cohort. In this cohort, only TCR beta chains were sequenced, and detectable features were limited by the absence of alpha or paired-chain data. The authors suggested that the approach could potentially be extended to other disease states and immunological phenotypes. Because some donors lacked HLA typing at each locus, the association tests relied only on the typed subset. For the cohort, immune exposure information was limited to CMV serostatus. The study listed 170 or so TCR beta chains as associated with cytomegalovirus. The earlier analysis of around 600 of the donors excluded seventeen rarely observed V segments, including chromosome 9 orphons, because counts were too low. A cluster of highly shared sequence variants was judged likely to be a technical artifact of the sequencing pipeline. According to a later analysis, parvovirus B19, influenza, CMV and Epstein-Barr virus appeared linked to several top co-occurrence clusters. A few of the identified cytomegalovirus-associated TCR beta chains were confirmed in vitro to be specific for cytomegalovirus antigens.

Between the V and J ends, shortened by 0 bases and 5 bases respectively, the junction contains 12 bases. Inclusive of the bounding cysteine and phenylalanine, the CDR3 is 14 residues long. The read is trimmed to its CDR3 DNA, 42 bases read in frame from base 1. CDR1 is given as SGHRS and CDR2 as YFSETQ, both from the germline V gene. The cohort comprised fewer than 700 healthy bone marrow donors. Cohort members were all nominally healthy when sampled, although unrecorded immune exposures were likely present. The donor tested CMV seropositive, placing the donor among the roughly 300 seropositive members of the cohort. A peripheral blood sample was provided by each donor, and peripheral blood mononuclear cells were used for TCR beta sequencing. The Qiagen DNeasy Blood Extraction Kit was used to extract genomic DNA from the blood cell samples.

In this chain, TRBV5-1 is recombined with TRBJ2-7; tentative D gene TRBD2, with 5 bases matching. This TCR derives from a man in his fifties or sixties in good health and CMV-seropositive. Sequences were obtained from PBMCs. CDR3 region: CASSLAGVTDEQYF. The DNA is TGCGCCAGCAGCTTGGCCGGGGTTACGGACGAGCAGTACTTC.